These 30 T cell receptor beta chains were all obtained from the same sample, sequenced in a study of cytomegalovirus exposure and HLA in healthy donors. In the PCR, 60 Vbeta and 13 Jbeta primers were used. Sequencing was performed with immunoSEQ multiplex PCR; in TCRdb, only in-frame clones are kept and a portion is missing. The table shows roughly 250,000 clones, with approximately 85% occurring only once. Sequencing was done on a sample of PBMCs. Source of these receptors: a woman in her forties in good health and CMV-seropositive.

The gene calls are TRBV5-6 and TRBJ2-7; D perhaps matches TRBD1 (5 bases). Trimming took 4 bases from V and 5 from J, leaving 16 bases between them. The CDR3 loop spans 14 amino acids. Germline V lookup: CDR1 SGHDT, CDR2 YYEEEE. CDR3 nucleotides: TGTGCCAGCAGCCCGGTCCAGGGATCCCACGAGCAGTACTTC. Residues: CASSPVQGSHEQYF.

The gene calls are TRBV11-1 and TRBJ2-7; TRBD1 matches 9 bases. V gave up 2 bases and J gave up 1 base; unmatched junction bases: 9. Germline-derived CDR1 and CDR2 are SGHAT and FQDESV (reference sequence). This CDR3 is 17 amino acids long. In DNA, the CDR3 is TGTGCCAGCAGCTTAAAAATAGGGGGACAGGGTTCCTACGAGCAGTACTTC. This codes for CASSLKIGGQGSYEQYF. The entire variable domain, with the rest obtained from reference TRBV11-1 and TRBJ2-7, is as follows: EAEVAQSPRYKITEKSQAVAFWCDPISGHATLYWYRQILGQGPELLVQFQDESVVDDSQLPKDRFSAERLKGVDSTLKIQPAELGDSAMYLCASSLKIGGQGSYEQYFGPGTRLTVT.

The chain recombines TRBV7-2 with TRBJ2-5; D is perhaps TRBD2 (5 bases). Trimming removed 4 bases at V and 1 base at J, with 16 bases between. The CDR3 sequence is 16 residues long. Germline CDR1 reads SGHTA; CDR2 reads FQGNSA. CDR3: CASSSRQGGIQETQYF. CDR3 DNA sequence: TGTGCCAGCAGCTCCAGACAAGGAGGAATCCAAGAGACCCAGTACTTC.

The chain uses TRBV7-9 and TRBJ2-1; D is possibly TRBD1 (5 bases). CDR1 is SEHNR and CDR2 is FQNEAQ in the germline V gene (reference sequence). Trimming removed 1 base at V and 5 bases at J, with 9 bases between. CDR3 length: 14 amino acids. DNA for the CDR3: TGTGCCAGCAGCTTAGGGCGGACACACAATGAGCAGTTCTTC. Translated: CASSLGRTHNEQFF.

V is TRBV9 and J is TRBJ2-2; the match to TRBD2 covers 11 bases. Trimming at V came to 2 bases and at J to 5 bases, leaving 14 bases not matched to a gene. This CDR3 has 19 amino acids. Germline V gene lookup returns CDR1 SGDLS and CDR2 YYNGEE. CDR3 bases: TGTGCCAGCAGCGTGGTTTCACTAGCGGGAGTGGTGGATACCGGGGAGCTGTTTTTT. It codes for CASSVVSLAGVVDTGELFF.

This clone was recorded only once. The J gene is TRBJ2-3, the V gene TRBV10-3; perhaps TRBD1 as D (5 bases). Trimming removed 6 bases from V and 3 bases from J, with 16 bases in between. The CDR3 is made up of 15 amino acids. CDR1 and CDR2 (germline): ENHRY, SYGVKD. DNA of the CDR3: TGTGCCATCAGCCTCATTCAGGCAGGGACAGATACGCAGTATTTT. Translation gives CAISLIQAGTDTQYF.

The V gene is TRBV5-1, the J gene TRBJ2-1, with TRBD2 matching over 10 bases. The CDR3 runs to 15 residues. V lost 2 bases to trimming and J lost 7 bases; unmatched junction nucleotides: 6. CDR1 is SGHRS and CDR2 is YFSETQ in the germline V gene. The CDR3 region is CASSLALAGVNEQFF. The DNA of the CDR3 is TGCGCCAGCAGCTTAGCTCTAGCGGGAGTGAATGAGCAGTTCTTC.

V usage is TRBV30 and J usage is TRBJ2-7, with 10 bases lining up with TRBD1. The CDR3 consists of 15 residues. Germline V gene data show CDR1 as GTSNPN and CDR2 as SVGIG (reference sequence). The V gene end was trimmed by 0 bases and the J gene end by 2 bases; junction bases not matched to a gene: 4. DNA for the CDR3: TGTGCCTGGAGTGTCGGGACAGGGGATACCTACGAGCAGTACTTC. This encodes CAWSVGTGDTYEQYF.

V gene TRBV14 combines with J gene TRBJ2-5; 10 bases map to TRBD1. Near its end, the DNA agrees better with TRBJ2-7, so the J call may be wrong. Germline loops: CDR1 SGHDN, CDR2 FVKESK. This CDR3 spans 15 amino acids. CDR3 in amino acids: CASSLSGTGEVEQYF. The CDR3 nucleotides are TGTGCCAGCAGCCTTTCCGGGACAGGGGAGGTCGAGCAGTACTTC.

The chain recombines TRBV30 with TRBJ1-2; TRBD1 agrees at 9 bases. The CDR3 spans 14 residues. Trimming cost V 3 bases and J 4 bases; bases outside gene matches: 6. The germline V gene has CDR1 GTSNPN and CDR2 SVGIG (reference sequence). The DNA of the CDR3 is TGTGCCTGGAGCGGGGGACAGGGTGTCTATGGCTACACCTTC. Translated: CAWSGGQGVYGYTF. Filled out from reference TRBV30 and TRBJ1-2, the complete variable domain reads SQTIHQWPATLVQPVGSPLSLECTVEGTSNPNLYWYRQAAGRGLQLLFYSVGIGQISSEVPQNLSASRPQDRQFILSSKKLLLSDSGFYLCAWSGGQGVYGYTFGSGTRLTVV.

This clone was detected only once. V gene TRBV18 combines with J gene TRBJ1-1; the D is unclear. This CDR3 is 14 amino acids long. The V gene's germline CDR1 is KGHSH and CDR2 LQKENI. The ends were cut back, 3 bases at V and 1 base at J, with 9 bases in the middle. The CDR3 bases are TGTGCCAGCTCACCCTCGACGGGGAACACTGAAGCTTTCTTT. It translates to CASSPSTGNTEAFF.

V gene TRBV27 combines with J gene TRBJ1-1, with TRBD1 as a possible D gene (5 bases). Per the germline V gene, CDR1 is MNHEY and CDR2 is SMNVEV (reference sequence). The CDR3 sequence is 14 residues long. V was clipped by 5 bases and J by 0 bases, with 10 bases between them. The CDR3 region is CASSPRQLNTEAFF. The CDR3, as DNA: TGTGCCAGCAGTCCCCGACAGTTGAACACTGAAGCTTTCTTT.

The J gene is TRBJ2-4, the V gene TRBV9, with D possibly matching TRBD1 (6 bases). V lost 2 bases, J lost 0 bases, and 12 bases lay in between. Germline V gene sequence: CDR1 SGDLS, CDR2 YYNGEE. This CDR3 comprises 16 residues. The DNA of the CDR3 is TGTGCCAGCAGCGTTCGGGACAATCTAGCCAAAAACATTCAGTACTTC. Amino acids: CASSVRDNLAKNIQYF.

The CDR3 protein is CASSVRGDTEAFF. In nucleotides, the CDR3 is TGTGCCAGCAGTGTCAGGGGGGACACTGAAGCTTTCTTT. The chain couples TRBV9 to TRBJ1-1, with 7 positions matching TRBD1. Germline V gene sequence: CDR1 SGDLS, CDR2 YYNGEE. The V and J ends lost 5 bases and 3 bases, in that order; junction bases with no gene match: 4. CDR3 length: 13 residues.

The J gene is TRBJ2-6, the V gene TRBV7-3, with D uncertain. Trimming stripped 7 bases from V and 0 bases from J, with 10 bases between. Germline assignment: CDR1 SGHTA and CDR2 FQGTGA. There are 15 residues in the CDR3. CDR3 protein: CASTNSHSGANVLTF. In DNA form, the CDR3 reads TGTGCCAGCACCAACAGCCACTCTGGGGCCAACGTCCTGACTTTC.

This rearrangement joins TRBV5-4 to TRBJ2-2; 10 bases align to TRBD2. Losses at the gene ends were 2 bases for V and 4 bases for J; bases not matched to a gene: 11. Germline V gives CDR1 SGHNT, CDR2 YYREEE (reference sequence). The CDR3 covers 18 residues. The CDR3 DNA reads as TGTGCCAGCAGCTTACTGCGGACTAGCGGTAATCCCACCGGGGAGCTGTTTTTT. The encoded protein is CASSLLRTSGNPTGELFF.

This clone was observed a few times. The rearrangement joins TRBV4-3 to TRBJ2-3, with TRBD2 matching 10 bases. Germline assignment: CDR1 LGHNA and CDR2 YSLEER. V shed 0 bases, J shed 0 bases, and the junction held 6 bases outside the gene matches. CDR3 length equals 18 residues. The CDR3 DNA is TGCGCCAGCAGCCAAGATTTCGGAGCGGGGGGGAGCACAGATACGCAGTATTTT. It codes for CASSQDFGAGGSTDTQYF.

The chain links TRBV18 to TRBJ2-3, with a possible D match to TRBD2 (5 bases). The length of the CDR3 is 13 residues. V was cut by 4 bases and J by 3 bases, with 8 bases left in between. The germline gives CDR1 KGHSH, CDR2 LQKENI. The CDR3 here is CASSQGGTDTQYF. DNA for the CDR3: TGTGCCAGCTCACAAGGAGGAACAGATACGCAGTATTTT.

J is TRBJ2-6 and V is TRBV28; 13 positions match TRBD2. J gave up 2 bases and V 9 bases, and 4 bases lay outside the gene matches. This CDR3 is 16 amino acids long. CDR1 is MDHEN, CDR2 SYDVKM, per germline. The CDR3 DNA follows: TGTGCCAGTAGCGGGACTAGCGGGACTGGGGCCAACGTCCTGACTTTC. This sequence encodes CASSGTSGTGANVLTF.

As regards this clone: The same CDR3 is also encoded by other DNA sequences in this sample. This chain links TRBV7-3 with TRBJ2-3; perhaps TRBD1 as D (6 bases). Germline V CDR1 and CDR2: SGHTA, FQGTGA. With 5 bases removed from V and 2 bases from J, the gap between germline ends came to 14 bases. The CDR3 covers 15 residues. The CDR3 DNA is TGTGCCAGCAGCCCGGTACCAGGGGCCACAGATACGCAGTATTTT. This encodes CASSPVPGATDTQYF.

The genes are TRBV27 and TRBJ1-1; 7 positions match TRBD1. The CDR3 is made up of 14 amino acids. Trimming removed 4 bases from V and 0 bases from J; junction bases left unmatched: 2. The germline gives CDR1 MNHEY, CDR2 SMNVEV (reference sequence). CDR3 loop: CASSWGTVNTEAFF. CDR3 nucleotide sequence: TGTGCCAGCAGTTGGGGGACAGTGAACACTGAAGCTTTCTTT.

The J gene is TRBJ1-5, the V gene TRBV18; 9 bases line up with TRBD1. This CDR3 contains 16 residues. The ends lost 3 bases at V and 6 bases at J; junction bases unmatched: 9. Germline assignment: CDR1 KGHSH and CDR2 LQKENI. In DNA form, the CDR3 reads TGTGCCAGCTCACCCTCGACAGGGGGGTTTGGTCAGCCCCAGCATTTT. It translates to CASSPSTGGFGQPQHF.

CDR3 in amino acids: CASSYGGDPQETQYF. Written as DNA, the CDR3 is TGTGCCAGCAGCTACGGGGGGGACCCACAAGAGACCCAGTACTTC. V is TRBV28 and J is TRBJ2-5, with 8 positions matching TRBD2. The CDR3 totals 15 residues. Losses at the gene ends were 6 bases for V and 2 bases for J; bases not matched to a gene: 8. Germline V CDR1 and CDR2: MDHEN, SYDVKM.

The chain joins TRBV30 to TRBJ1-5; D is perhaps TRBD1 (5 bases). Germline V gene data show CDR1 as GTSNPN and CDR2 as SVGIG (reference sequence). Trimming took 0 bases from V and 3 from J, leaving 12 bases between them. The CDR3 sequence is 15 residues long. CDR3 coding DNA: TGTGCCTGGAGTGTTTGGGGCACAAACAATCAGCCCCAGCATTTT. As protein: CAWSVWGTNNQPQHF.

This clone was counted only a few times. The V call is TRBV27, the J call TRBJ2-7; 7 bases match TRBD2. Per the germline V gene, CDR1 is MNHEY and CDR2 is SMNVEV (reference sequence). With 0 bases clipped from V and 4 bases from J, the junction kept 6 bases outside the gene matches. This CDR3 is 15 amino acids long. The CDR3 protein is CASSLSELAKYEQYF. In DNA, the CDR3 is TGTGCCAGCAGTTTATCGGAACTAGCGAAATACGAGCAGTACTTC.

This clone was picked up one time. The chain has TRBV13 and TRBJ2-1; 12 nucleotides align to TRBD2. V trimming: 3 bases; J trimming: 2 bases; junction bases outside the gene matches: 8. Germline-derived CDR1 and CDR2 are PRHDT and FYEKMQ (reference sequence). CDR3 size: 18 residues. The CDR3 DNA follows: TGTGCCAGCAGCTTCGGTCTAGCGGGAGGGGGAACCTACAATGAGCAGTTCTTC. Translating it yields CASSFGLAGGGTYNEQFF.

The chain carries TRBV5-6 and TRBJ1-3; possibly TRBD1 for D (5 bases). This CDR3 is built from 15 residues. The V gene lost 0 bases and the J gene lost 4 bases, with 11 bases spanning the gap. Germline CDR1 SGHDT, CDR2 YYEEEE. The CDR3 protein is CASSLEGAGGNTIYF. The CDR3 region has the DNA TGTGCCAGCAGCTTGGAAGGGGCGGGAGGAAACACCATATATTTT.

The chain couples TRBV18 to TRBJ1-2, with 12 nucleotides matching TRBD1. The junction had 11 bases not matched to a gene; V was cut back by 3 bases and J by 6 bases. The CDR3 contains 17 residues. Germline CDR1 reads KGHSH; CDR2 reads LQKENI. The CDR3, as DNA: TGTGCCAGCTCACCTAATTCCGGGACAGGGGGCTATAATGGCTACACCTTC. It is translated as CASSPNSGTGGYNGYTF. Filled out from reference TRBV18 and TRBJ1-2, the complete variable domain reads NAGVMQNPRHLVRRRGQEARLRCSPMKGHSHVYWYRQLPEEGLKFMVYLQKENIIDESGMPKERFSAEFPKEGPSILRIQQVVRGDSAAYFCASSPNSGTGGYNGYTFGSGTRLTVV.

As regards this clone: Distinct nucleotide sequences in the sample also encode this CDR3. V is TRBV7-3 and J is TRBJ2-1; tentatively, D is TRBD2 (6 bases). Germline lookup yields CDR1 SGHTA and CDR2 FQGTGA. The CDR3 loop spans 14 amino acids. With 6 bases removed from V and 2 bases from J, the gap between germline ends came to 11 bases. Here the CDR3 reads CASSLGGTYNEQFF. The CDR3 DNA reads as TGTGCCAGCAGTTTGGGCGGGACCTACAATGAGCAGTTCTTC.

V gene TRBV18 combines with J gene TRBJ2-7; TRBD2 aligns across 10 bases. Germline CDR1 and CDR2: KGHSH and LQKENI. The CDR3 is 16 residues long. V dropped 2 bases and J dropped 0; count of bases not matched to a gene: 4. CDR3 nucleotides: TGTGCCAGCTCACCATTTACTAGCGGGAACTCCTACGAGCAGTACTTC. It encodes CASSPFTSGNSYEQYF.